This TCR beta chain was sequenced for a study of blood T cell repertoires in COVID-19. In the study overall: The United States, Italy and Spain provided the acute and convalescent COVID-19 samples.

From germline, CDR1 is SEHNR and CDR2 FQNEAQ (reference sequence). Trimming removed 3 bases at V and 2 bases at J, with 10 bases between. The CDR3 is 14 residues long. TCRdb's table, derived via immunoSEQ multiplex PCR, lists solely in-frame clones and lacks some. This sample has some 120,000 clones, with 55% to 75% found just once. The chain recombines TRBV7-9 with TRBJ1-1; no clear D gene. Sample: peripheral blood. The sequence came from a human donor with acute or convalescent COVID-19. The donor label of this sample is uncertain. In DNA, the CDR3 is TGTGCCAGCAGCTTTAATACAGCCAACACTGAAGCTTTCTTT. This sequence encodes CASSFNTANTEAFF.